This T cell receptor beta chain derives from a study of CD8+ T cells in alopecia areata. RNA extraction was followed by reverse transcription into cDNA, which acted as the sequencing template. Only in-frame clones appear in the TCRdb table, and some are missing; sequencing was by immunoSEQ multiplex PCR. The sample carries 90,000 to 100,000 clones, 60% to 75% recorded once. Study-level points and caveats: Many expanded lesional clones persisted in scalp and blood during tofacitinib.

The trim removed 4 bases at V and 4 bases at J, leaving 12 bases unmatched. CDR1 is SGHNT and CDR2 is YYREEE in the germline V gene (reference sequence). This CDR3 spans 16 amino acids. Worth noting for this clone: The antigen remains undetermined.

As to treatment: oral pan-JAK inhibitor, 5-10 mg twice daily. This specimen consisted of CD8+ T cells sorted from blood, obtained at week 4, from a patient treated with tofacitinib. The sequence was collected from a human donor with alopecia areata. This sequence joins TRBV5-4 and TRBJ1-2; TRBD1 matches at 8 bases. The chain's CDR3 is CASSPRTGQNSYGYTF. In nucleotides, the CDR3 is TGTGCCAGCAGCCCCCGGACAGGGCAAAATAGCTATGGCTACACCTTC.